This is a list of T cell receptor beta chains from one sample in a study of blood T cell repertoires in COVID-19. Using immunoSEQ multiplex PCR, the repertoire was profiled, and TCRdb retains in-frame clones only, with some absent. The table has roughly 260,000 clones, approximately 88% seen once. The sequencing input was PBMCs or T cells enriched from blood (not recorded which). Receptors were obtained from a woman aged 25 to 39 with acute COVID-19. Each CDR3 is given with its conserved first and last residue. A D gene is named only where the DNA matches it firmly. Clone sizes are given selectively: once, few, many, or a class where the clone is expanded.

clone_size,d_call,v_call,j_call,cdr3_nt,cdr3_aa
.,.,TRBV5-1,TRBJ1-1,TGCGCCAGCAGCTACAGGGCGATGAACACTGAAGCTTTCTTT,CASSYRAMNTEAFF
.,.,TRBV5-1,TRBJ2-5,TGCGCCAGCAGCTTGGACGGGGAAGAGACCCAGTACTTC,CASSLDGEETQYF
.,.,TRBV3-1/TRBV3-2,TRBJ1-4,TGTGCCAGCAGCCAAGAACCAGGGCGGAATGAAAAACTGTTTTTT,CASSQEPGRNEKLFF
.,.,TRBV12-3/TRBV12-4,TRBJ1-2,TGTGCCAGCAGTTTAGAGCTCTATGGCTACACCTTC,CASSLELYGYTF
.,.,TRBV10-3,TRBJ2-3,TGTGCCATCAGCGCCGGGAGTACTAGCACAGATACGCAGTATTTT,CAISAGSTSTDTQYF
.,TRBD2,TRBV5-1,TRBJ2-1,TGCGCCAGCAGCAAGACTAGCGGGGGCAATGAGCAGTTCTTC,CASSKTSGGNEQFF
.,.,TRBV19,TRBJ1-3,TGTGCCAGCTCTCCTACCCCGCTGTCGACAGGTCCAGGAAACACCATATATTTT,CASSPTPLSTGPGNTIYF
once,TRBD1,TRBV11-3,TRBJ1-5,TGTGCCAGCCTCATCGGCCGACCGGGACAGGGGTGGCAGCCCCAGCATTTT,CASLIGRPGQGWQPQHF
.,.,TRBV5-4,TRBJ2-7,TGTGCCAGCAGGAGTGAAGCGGACTCCTACGAGCAGTACTTC,CASRSEADSYEQYF
.,.,TRBV5-6,TRBJ2-5,TGTGCCAGCAGCTTGGTGGGACACGGTCAAGAGACCCAGTACTTC,CASSLVGHGQETQYF
.,TRBD2,TRBV7-9,TRBJ2-1,TGTGCCAGCAGCCAGCGGGGGGCTAGAGCCAATGAGCAGTTCTTC,CASSQRGARANEQFF